These 11 T cell receptor beta chains were sequenced from one sample in a study of preoperative IRX-2 immunotherapy in early breast cancer. Profiled with immunoSEQ multiplex PCR; TCRdb holds only in-frame clones, not every one. The repertoire holds more than 35,000 clones, roughly 80% seen once, with more than 0.9% in the top ten. Treatment: preoperative locoregional IRX-2 cytokine immunotherapy. The source was tumor tissue, collected after IRX-2 immunotherapy. All receptors derive from a human donor with breast cancer.

The V call is TRBV19, the J call TRBJ2-1; 9 bases agree with TRBD1. CDR3 size: 15 residues. J lost 2 bases, V lost 5 bases, and 4 bases had no gene match. Germline V gene lookup returns CDR1 LNHDA and CDR2 SQIVND (reference sequence). The CDR3 DNA reads TGTGCCAGTAGTGTAACAGGGGGCGCCTACAATGAGCAGTTCTTC. This sequence encodes CASSVTGGAYNEQFF.

This clone was picked up a small number of times. The rearrangement uses TRBV11-3 and TRBJ1-1, with D perhaps TRBD1 (6 bases). V lost 2 bases and J 5 bases, leaving 12 bases between the germline ends. The CDR3 has 14 residues. The V gene's germline CDR1 is SGHNT and CDR2 YENEEA. The DNA of the CDR3 is TGTGCCAGCAGCTTATTTACAGGGCTTACTGAAGCTTTCTTT. This translates into CASSLFTGLTEAFF.

This clone was detected once. V usage is TRBV6-8 and J usage is TRBJ1-1; D remains ambiguous. The V end was cut by 11 bases, the J end by 3 bases, with 13 bases between. Germline lookup yields CDR1 MNHGY and CDR2 SAAAGT. CDR3 length equals 12 residues. CDR3 amino acids: CASWMTDTEAFF. For the CDR3, the DNA is TGTGCCTCCTGGATGACGGACACTGAAGCTTTCTTT.

V usage is TRBV6-8 and J usage is TRBJ1-2, with no clear D. The germline V gene encodes CDR1 MNHGY and CDR2 SAAAGT. Trimming took off 7 bases at V and 2 bases at J, with 17 bases between the two ends. CDR3 size: 15 residues. CDR3 sequence reads: CASIIRRSFNYGYTF. Here the CDR3 DNA reads TGTGCCAGCATAATCCGCAGAAGTTTCAACTATGGCTACACCTTC.

This clone was picked up one time. The chain couples TRBV7-6 to TRBJ2-2; 7 bases are shared with TRBD1. Germline CDR1 is SGHVS and CDR2 is FNYEAQ. J gave up 3 bases and V 4 bases, and 11 bases lay outside the gene matches. This CDR3 comprises 17 residues. The DNA of the CDR3 is TGTGCCAGCAGCTCGAGAACCAGGGGGACGGACACCGGGGAGCTGTTTTTT. This codes for CASSSRTRGTDTGELFF. Together with reference TRBV7-6 and TRBJ2-2, the CDR3 gives the full variable domain: GAGVSQSPRYKVTKRGQDVALRCDPISGHVSLYWYRQALGQGPEFLTYFNYEAQQDKSGLPNDRFSAERPEGSISTLTIQRTEQRDSAMYRCASSSRTRGTDTGELFFGEGSRLTVL.

This CDR3 is CASRRGGQVNQPQHF. The CDR3, as DNA: TGTGCTTCCCGCCGGGGGGGACAGGTCAATCAGCCCCAGCATTTT. The chain joins TRBV19 to TRBJ1-5; 8 positions match TRBD1. Germline CDR1 reads LNHDA; CDR2 reads SQIVND (reference sequence). The CDR3 totals 15 residues.

This chain joins TRBV5-1 and TRBJ1-3, with a weak D call TRBD1 (5 bases). Per the germline V gene, CDR1 is SGHRS and CDR2 is YFSETQ. The CDR3 is 14 residues long. Between the trimmed V and J ends, which lost 5 bases and 0 bases, there was a span of 9 bases. CDR3: CASRRDGSGNTIYF. The DNA for the CDR3 is TGCGCCAGCAGACGGGACGGCTCTGGAAACACCATATATTTT.

This rearrangement joins TRBV30 to TRBJ2-5; D is ambiguous. Trimming pared 2 bases from V and 4 bases from J, leaving 11 bases between. Germline V lookup: CDR1 GTSNPN, CDR2 SVGIG (reference sequence). CDR3 length equals 13 residues. CDR3 amino acids: CAWSRRTRETQYF. CDR3 in DNA: TGTGCCTGGAGTCGGCGGACGAGAGAGACCCAGTACTTC.

This sequence joins TRBV10-2 and TRBJ1-2; perhaps TRBD1 as D (5 bases). V dropped 5 bases and J dropped 5 bases, with 15 bases sitting between them. CDR3 length: 14 residues. Per germline, CDR1 WSHSY and CDR2 SAAADI. The CDR3 DNA sequence: TGCGCCAGCAGTCCGGGACCGGCGGTTTATGGCTACACCTTC. Translating it yields CASSPGPAVYGYTF.

J is TRBJ2-3 and V is TRBV19, with a possible D match to TRBD1 (6 bases). Looked up from germline, CDR1 is LNHDA and CDR2 is SQIVND (reference sequence). The V and J ends lost 5 bases and 2 bases respectively, with 11 bases between them. This CDR3 has 14 residues. The CDR3 sequence is CASSPRTATDTQYF. The DNA of the CDR3 is TGTGCCAGTAGTCCCCGGACAGCCACAGATACGCAGTATTTT.

The J gene is TRBJ2-2, the V gene TRBV10-1; a possible D gene is TRBD1 (6 bases). This CDR3 spans 16 amino acids. Per the germline V gene, CDR1 is WNHNN and CDR2 is SYGVQD (reference sequence). V was pared by 3 bases and J by 0 bases, with 11 bases between. The DNA for the CDR3 is TGCGCCAGCAGTGAATCGCGACAGGCGAACACCGGGGAGCTGTTTTTT. It is translated as CASSESRQANTGELFF.